This T cell receptor beta chain was sequenced for a study of regulatory T cells in long-lasting Graves disease. HTBI primers from iRepertoire and Arm-PCR of CDR3 regions yielded the TCR beta libraries. In the original analysis: Identification across samples found some 60 TRBV and around 15 TRBJ segments. Each CDR3 protein gets one entry after TCRdb re-called the multiplex PCR reads with MiXCR. V and J calls and clone size were set by TCRdb, not the authors. The sample yields hundreds of thousands of distinct CDR3 sequences, around 12% seen once. This clonotype was counted ten times or more. The antigen remains undetermined. V was cut by 4 bases and J by 6 bases, with 18 bases left in between. From germline, CDR1 is SGHVS and CDR2 FQNEAQ. CDR3 length equals 15 residues. Findings and caveats of the study: Persistent disease showed a preference for TRBV28, TRBJ1-2 and TRBJ2-5. Newly diagnosed patients shared about a thousand public clonotypes; persistent patients shared around 2,500.

Stated time point: newly diagnosed GD, antithyroid drugs for less than 3 months. PBMC RNA served as the TCR library source. American Thyroid Association guidelines were used to diagnose Graves' disease. The data were also submitted as part of a second study, on T cells in Graves' hyperthyroidism and ophthalmopathy.

Sequenced here: peripheral blood mononuclear cells (PBMCs), sampled at new diagnosis, from a patient treated with antithyroid drugs. The chain uses TRBV7-8 and TRBJ2-5; D is possibly TRBD1 (5 bases). The receptor was derived from a woman in her thirties with Graves disease. The chain's CDR3 is CASSSKQGQMQTQYF. CDR3 nucleotide sequence: TGTGCCAGCAGCTCAAAGCAGGGTCAAATGCAGACCCAGTACTTC.